Below, 8 T cell receptor beta chains from the same sample are listed, as sequenced in a study of blood T cells in healthy people across ages. A J-beta primer mix and a sample-barcoded 5' primer were used in a second PCR of roughly 6 to 12 cycles. TCRdb itself ran the 5' RACE reads through MiXCR, one entry per CDR3 protein. The table includes some 800,000 distinct CDR3 sequences, about 25% detected once. This sample was shared with a second study, whose subject was T cells of mothers and their children.

Sequencing was carried out using blood. The receptor source for this set is a boy younger than 18 in good health.

This clonotype was observed a handful of times. A junction end diverges from the germline sequence, so it may reflect a read error. The chain links TRBV20-1 to TRBJ1-2; possibly TRBD1 for D (6 bases). The length of the CDR3 is 14 residues. From germline, CDR1 is DFQATT and CDR2 SNEGSKA (reference sequence). This CDR3 reads CSARGTDPNYGYTF. As DNA, the CDR3 is TGCAGCGCTAGGGGGACCGATCCTAACTATGGCTACACCTTC.

The chain uses TRBV12-3 or TRBV12-4 and TRBJ2-3; the D is unclear. The CDR3 is 15 residues long. With 3 bases removed from V and 6 bases from J, the gap between germline ends came to 16 bases. The CDR3 here is CASSFQNTRADTQYF. CDR3 DNA: TGTGCCAGCAGTTTCCAAAATACACGGGCGGATACGCAGTATTTT.

The V gene is TRBV3-1, the J gene TRBJ1-2; possible D gene TRBD1, 6 bases. This CDR3 region has 16 residues. Trimming pared 0 bases from V and 3 bases from J, leaving 14 bases between. Germline V gene sequence: CDR1 LGHDT, CDR2 YNNKEL (reference sequence). The CDR3 loop is CASSQEGDGGYYGYTF. Here the CDR3 DNA reads TGTGCCAGCAGCCAAGAAGGGGACGGGGGCTACTATGGCTACACCTTC.

There are many counts of this clonotype. This rearrangement joins TRBV20-1 to TRBJ2-7, with TRBD1 identical over 7 bases. This CDR3 spans 13 amino acids. Germline V gene data show CDR1 as DFQATT and CDR2 as SNEGSKA (reference sequence). The V gene end was trimmed by 2 bases and the J gene end by 4 bases; junction bases not matched to a gene: 5. Here the CDR3 reads CSARRQGMYEQYF. DNA for the CDR3: TGCAGTGCTAGACGACAGGGCATGTACGAGCAGTACTTC.

This clonotype has more than one count but fewer than ten. This rearrangement joins TRBV12-3 or TRBV12-4 to TRBJ1-5; D perhaps matches TRBD1 (6 bases). This CDR3 is built from 15 residues. V was clipped by 1 base and J by 0 bases, with 7 bases between them. This CDR3 reads CASSLGQDSNQPQHF. CDR3 nucleotides: TGTGCCAGCAGTTTAGGACAGGATAGCAATCAGCCCCAGCATTTT.

Comment on this clonotype: One end of the junction varies from germline; a read error may be responsible. The gene calls are TRBV6-1 and TRBJ2-7; D is unresolved. The germline CDR1 and CDR2 sequences are MNHNS and SASEGT. This CDR3 is built from 16 residues. Written as DNA, the CDR3 is TGTGCTAGCAGTGAAGGATCCCCTCTACTCAACTACGAGCAGTACTTC. This encodes CASSEGSPLLNYEQYF.

V usage is TRBV7-2 and J usage is TRBJ2-5; maybe TRBD1 (6 bases). V lost 4 bases and J lost 4, with 13 bases in between. Germline V gene data show CDR1 as SGHTA and CDR2 as FQGNSA. The length of the CDR3 is 14 residues. CDR3 DNA sequence: TGTGCCAGCAGCTCGTACAGGGATACAGAGACCCAGTACTTC. Encoded protein: CASSSYRDTETQYF.

The chain employs TRBV29-1 and TRBJ2-3; the D is unclear. The CDR3 has 14 residues. CDR1 SQVTM and CDR2 ANQGSEA come from the germline V gene. Trimming pared 7 bases from V and 2 bases from J, leaving 16 bases between. Written as DNA, the CDR3 is TGCAGCGCCGCTTTCGGCACTTTCACAGATACGCAGTATTTT. Its translation is CSAAFGTFTDTQYF.